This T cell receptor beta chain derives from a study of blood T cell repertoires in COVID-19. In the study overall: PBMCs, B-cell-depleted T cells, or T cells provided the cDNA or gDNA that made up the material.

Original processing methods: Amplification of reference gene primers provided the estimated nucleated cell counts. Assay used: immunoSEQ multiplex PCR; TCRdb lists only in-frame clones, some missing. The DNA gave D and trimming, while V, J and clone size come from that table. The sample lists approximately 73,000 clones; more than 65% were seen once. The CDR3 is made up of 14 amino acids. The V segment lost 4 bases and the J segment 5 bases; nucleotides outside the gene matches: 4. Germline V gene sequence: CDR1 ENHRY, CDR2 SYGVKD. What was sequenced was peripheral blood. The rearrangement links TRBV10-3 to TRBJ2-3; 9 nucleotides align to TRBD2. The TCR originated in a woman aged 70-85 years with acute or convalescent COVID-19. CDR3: CAISASGIEDTQYF. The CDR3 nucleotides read TGTGCCATCAGTGCTAGCGGGATCGAAGATACGCAGTATTTT.